A single sample gave rise to the 2 T cell receptor beta chains below, sequenced in a study of CD8+CD57+ T cells in acquired aplastic anemia. It was patients with CD8+CD57+ cell expansion by flow cytometry who were chosen for sequencing. Profiles of TCR beta VDJ and CDR3 were generated from a genomic DNA template. TCRdb reanalysed the reads using MiXCR and keeps one entry per CDR3 protein. The data show some 200,000 distinct CDR3 sequences, under 55% seen once. The specimen was sorted CD4+, CD8+, or CD8+CD57+ T cells (not recorded which) from PBMCs. The receptors were gathered from a human donor with aplastic anemia.

This clonotype has at least ten counts. The chain joins TRBV7-2 to TRBJ2-3, with D perhaps TRBD2 (5 bases). Germline-derived CDR1 and CDR2 are SGHTA and FQGNSA. This CDR3 has 14 residues. V lost 5 bases and J 7 bases, leaving 16 bases between the germline ends. The CDR3 sequence is CASSLRTQRHTQYF. CDR3 sequence (DNA): TGTGCCAGCAGCCTTCGGACTCAGAGACATACGCAGTATTTT.

V usage is TRBV9 and J usage is TRBJ1-2; perhaps TRBD1 as D (5 bases). Trimming shortened V by 0 bases and J by 0 bases, and 12 bases separated the two germline ends. Looked up from germline, CDR1 is SGDLS and CDR2 is YYNGEE. This CDR3 comprises 16 residues. The CDR3 DNA sequence: TGTGCCAGCAGCGTAGAAACAGGTACAGCTAACTATGGCTACACCTTC. It is translated as CASSVETGTANYGYTF.